Below, 2 T cell receptor beta chains from the same sample are listed, as sequenced in a study of shared clonotypes between healthy human individuals. Profiling relied on immunoSEQ multiplex PCR, and the TCRdb table lists in-frame clones only, not all of them. Of about 520,000 clones listed, approximately 95% were seen once; the top ten hold about 0.067%. Sequenced material: naive CD4+ T cells sorted from blood. Subset specified: CD45RA+ positively selected. The receptors shown here come from a young woman in good health.

The V gene is TRBV2, the J gene TRBJ1-3, with D perhaps TRBD1 (6 bases). This CDR3 is 14 amino acids long. V was cut by 8 bases and J by 0 bases, with 11 bases left in between. Germline V gene sequence: CDR1 SNHLY, CDR2 FYNNEI. DNA for the CDR3: TGTGCCAGCCACAGGGTGGGCTCTGGAAACACCATATATTTT. Translated: CASHRVGSGNTIYF. The full variable domain, rest sourced from reference TRBV2 and TRBJ1-3, is EPEVTQTPSHQVTQMGQEVILRCVPISNHLYFYWYRQILGQKVEFLVSFYNNEISEKSEIFDDQFSVERPDGSNFTLKIRSTKLEDSAMYFCASHRVGSGNTIYFGEGSWLTVV.

In its sample, this clone was seen once. The V gene is TRBV7-9, the J gene TRBJ1-5, with no clear D. Trimming took 1 base from V and 5 from J, leaving 3 bases between them. The CDR3 consists of 12 residues. Germline CDR1 reads SEHNR; CDR2 reads FQNEAQ (reference sequence). The CDR3 spells CASSLDYQPQHF. CDR3 sequence (DNA): TGTGCCAGCAGCTTAGACTATCAGCCCCAGCATTTT.